This T cell receptor beta chain emerged from a study of spatial heterogeneity in lung cancer. Study-level background: Consistently, beta-chain sequences turned up in larger numbers than alpha-chain sequences did.

Germline V lookup: CDR1 MNHEY, CDR2 SMNVEV (reference sequence). Trimming cost V 2 bases and J 8 bases, with 18 bases left between them. This CDR3 contains 16 residues. Notes on the study in general: Intratumoral expanded alpha and beta TCR counts were found to track tumor mutation counts.

This clonotype was detected many times. Its antigen is as yet unknown. Time point meaning: sample taken at primary tumor resection. Unsorted whole RNA samples from tumor, nontumor lung or frozen PBMC were sequenced. TCRdb called the 5' RACE reads again in MiXCR, with one record for every CDR3 protein. The repertoire includes about 100,000 distinct CDR3 sequences, nearly 4.5% of them detected once, and around 21% sits in the top ten. Sequenced here: lung tumor tissue, sampled at surgery. The V and J genes are TRBV27 and TRBJ1-4, with D perhaps matching TRBD1 (6 bases). This TCR was sampled from a male donor with early-stage non-small cell lung cancer. The CDR3 is CASSLTMTGNREKLFF. The CDR3 nucleotides are TGTGCCAGCAGTTTAACAATGACAGGAAATAGGGAAAAACTGTTTTTT. The full variable domain, completed using reference TRBV27 and TRBJ1-4, is EAQVTQNPRYLITVTGKKLTVTCSQNMNHEYMSWYRQDPGLGLRQIYYSMNVEVTDKGDVPEGYKVSRKEKRNFPLILESPSPNQTSLYFCASSLTMTGNREKLFFGSGTQLSVL.